This is a list of T cell receptor beta chains from one sample in a study of cytotoxic CD8 clonotypes in ibrutinib-treated CLL. Produced via immunoSEQ multiplex PCR; TCRdb's table is partial and in-frame only. This repertoire shows 80,000 to 95,000 clones, more than 75% found once; its top ten account for roughly 4.8%. Here the sequenced sample was PBMCs, taken after 12 months of ibrutinib treatment. These receptors were collected from a human donor with chronic lymphocytic leukemia. Both conserved end residues are part of each CDR3. Fields, in order: CDR3 length, J gene, clone size, V gene, D gene, CDR3 protein, CDR3 DNA. D genes are given only for firm matches. Where a row states a size, it is once, few, many or the class of an expanded clone; other rows omit it.

CDR3 length: 12; J gene: TRBJ1-2; clone size: few; V gene: TRBV18; D gene: -; CDR3 protein: CASSPSVDGYTF; CDR3 DNA: TGTGCCAGCTCACCATCGGTGGATGGCTACACCTTC
CDR3 length: 14; J gene: TRBJ2-5; clone size: -; V gene: TRBV7-2; D gene: TRBD1; CDR3 protein: CASSRDRDQETQYF; CDR3 DNA: TGTGCCAGCAGCCGAGACAGGGACCAAGAGACCCAGTACTTC
CDR3 length: 14; J gene: TRBJ2-3; clone size: -; V gene: TRBV5-1; D gene: -; CDR3 protein: CASSLFPGADTQYF; CDR3 DNA: TGCGCCAGCAGCTTGTTCCCGGGGGCAGATACGCAGTATTTT
CDR3 length: 19; J gene: TRBJ2-3; clone size: -; V gene: TRBV28; D gene: TRBD2; CDR3 protein: CASRSPGLAGGPRTDTQYF; CDR3 DNA: TGTGCCAGCAGGTCCCCCGGACTAGCGGGAGGGCCCCGCACAGATACGCAGTATTTT
CDR3 length: 15; J gene: TRBJ2-7; clone size: -; V gene: TRBV7-2; D gene: TRBD2; CDR3 protein: CASSTGGAGAYEQYF; CDR3 DNA: TGTGCCAGCAGCACCGGGGGGGCGGGGGCCTACGAGCAGTACTTC
CDR3 length: 16; J gene: TRBJ2-1; clone size: -; V gene: TRBV5-6; D gene: -; CDR3 protein: CASRRTAESSYNEQFF; CDR3 DNA: TGTGCCAGCAGGCGGACTGCCGAAAGCTCCTACAATGAGCAGTTCTTC
CDR3 length: 17; J gene: TRBJ1-1; clone size: -; V gene: TRBV10-3; D gene: TRBD1; CDR3 protein: CAISGASGTGIDTEAFF; CDR3 DNA: TGTGCCATCAGTGGGGCCTCCGGGACAGGGATTGACACTGAAGCTTTCTTT
CDR3 length: 16; J gene: TRBJ2-3; clone size: -; V gene: TRBV7-6; D gene: -; CDR3 protein: CASSSRGRGRADTQYF; CDR3 DNA: TGTGCCAGCAGCTCGAGGGGCCGGGGGAGAGCCGATACGCAGTATTTT
CDR3 length: 14; J gene: TRBJ2-5; clone size: -; V gene: TRBV5-5; D gene: -; CDR3 protein: CASRTTAYQETQYF; CDR3 DNA: TGTGCCAGCAGAACGACAGCGTACCAAGAGACCCAGTACTTC
CDR3 length: 13; J gene: TRBJ1-5; clone size: few; V gene: TRBV10-3; D gene: TRBD1; CDR3 protein: CAIRPDRGQPQHF; CDR3 DNA: TGTGCCATCAGGCCAGACAGGGGTCAGCCCCAGCATTTT
CDR3 length: 15; J gene: TRBJ1-2; clone size: -; V gene: TRBV6-5; D gene: -; CDR3 protein: CASSYLAGPRGGYTF; CDR3 DNA: TGTGCCAGCAGTTACCTTGCGGGGCCCCGAGGGGGCTACACCTTC
CDR3 length: 14; J gene: TRBJ2-2; clone size: few; V gene: TRBV5-1; D gene: -; CDR3 protein: CASGAGANTGELFF; CDR3 DNA: TGCGCCAGCGGGGCCGGAGCGAACACCGGGGAGCTGTTTTTT
CDR3 length: 12; J gene: TRBJ1-2; clone size: -; V gene: TRBV7-9; D gene: -; CDR3 protein: CASSRDGYGYTF; CDR3 DNA: TGTGCCAGCAGCCGGGACGGTTATGGCTACACCTTC
CDR3 length: 14; J gene: TRBJ2-7; clone size: once; V gene: TRBV9; D gene: -; CDR3 protein: CASNRGTDFYEQYF; CDR3 DNA: TGTGCCAGCAACCGCGGGACTGACTTCTACGAGCAGTACTTC
CDR3 length: 15; J gene: TRBJ2-7; clone size: -; V gene: TRBV7-3; D gene: TRBD1; CDR3 protein: CASSPYPGTVYEQYF; CDR3 DNA: TGTGCCAGCAGCCCCTACCCCGGGACAGTCTACGAGCAGTACTTC
CDR3 length: 13; J gene: TRBJ1-1; clone size: -; V gene: TRBV5-5; D gene: -; CDR3 protein: CASSLATGDEAFF; CDR3 DNA: TGTGCCAGCAGCTTGGCTACGGGCGATGAAGCTTTCTTT
CDR3 length: 15; J gene: TRBJ1-6; clone size: -; V gene: TRBV5-4; D gene: -; CDR3 protein: CASSWETGLSSPLHF; CDR3 DNA: TGTGCCAGCAGCTGGGAGACGGGCCTAAGTTCACCCCTCCACTTT
CDR3 length: 13; J gene: TRBJ2-5; clone size: -; V gene: TRBV7-3; D gene: -; CDR3 protein: CASSLIRQETQYF; CDR3 DNA: TGTGCCAGCAGCTTAATCCGGCAAGAGACCCAGTACTTC
CDR3 length: 16; J gene: TRBJ2-2; clone size: -; V gene: TRBV10-3; D gene: TRBD2; CDR3 protein: CAISESGAANTGELFF; CDR3 DNA: TGTGCCATCAGCGAGAGCGGGGCAGCGAACACCGGGGAGCTGTTTTTT
CDR3 length: 13; J gene: TRBJ2-7; clone size: -; V gene: TRBV6-1; D gene: -; CDR3 protein: CASSLLGAYEQYF; CDR3 DNA: TGTGCCAGCAGCTTACTAGGGGCCTACGAGCAGTACTTC
CDR3 length: 12; J gene: TRBJ2-3; clone size: -; V gene: TRBV14; D gene: -; CDR3 protein: CASSHWTDTQYF; CDR3 DNA: TGTGCCAGCAGCCACTGGACAGATACGCAGTATTTT
CDR3 length: 16; J gene: TRBJ2-3; clone size: few; V gene: TRBV9; D gene: -; CDR3 protein: CASSVVSLPGTDTQYF; CDR3 DNA: TGTGCCAGCAGCGTAGTGTCCCTCCCCGGCACAGATACGCAGTATTTT
CDR3 length: 17; J gene: TRBJ1-1; clone size: -; V gene: TRBV19; D gene: -; CDR3 protein: CASTNRRGAGMNTEAFF; CDR3 DNA: TGTGCCAGTACCAATCGGCGTGGGGCAGGGATGAACACTGAAGCTTTCTTT
CDR3 length: 18; J gene: TRBJ2-2; clone size: -; V gene: TRBV4-3; D gene: TRBD1; CDR3 protein: CASSQVWGQGSPAGELFF; CDR3 DNA: TGCGCCAGCAGCCAAGTTTGGGGACAGGGGTCCCCCGCCGGGGAGCTGTTTTTT
CDR3 length: 13; J gene: TRBJ2-7; clone size: -; V gene: TRBV2; D gene: -; CDR3 protein: CASSEVGDYEQYF; CDR3 DNA: TGTGCCAGCAGTGAGGTCGGGGACTACGAGCAGTACTTC
CDR3 length: 16; J gene: TRBJ2-3; clone size: few; V gene: TRBV4-2; D gene: TRBD2; CDR3 protein: CASSPRGAGEADTQYF; CDR3 DNA: TGTGCCAGCAGCCCCCGGGGTGCGGGAGAGGCAGATACGCAGTATTTT
CDR3 length: 17; J gene: TRBJ2-2; clone size: few; V gene: TRBV4-2; D gene: -; CDR3 protein: CASSQDPAPPNTGELFF; CDR3 DNA: TGTGCCAGCAGCCAAGATCCGGCTCCCCCGAACACCGGGGAGCTGTTTTTT
CDR3 length: 13; J gene: TRBJ2-5; clone size: -; V gene: TRBV29-1; D gene: -; CDR3 protein: CSVRGPPQETQYF; CDR3 DNA: TGCAGCGTTCGGGGGCCGCCACAAGAGACCCAGTACTTC
CDR3 length: 15; J gene: TRBJ1-1; clone size: -; V gene: TRBV6-1; D gene: -; CDR3 protein: CASSEFAGPGTEAFF; CDR3 DNA: TGTGCCAGCAGTGAATTCGCGGGCCCTGGCACTGAAGCTTTCTTT
CDR3 length: 13; J gene: TRBJ2-6; clone size: few; V gene: TRBV30; D gene: -; CDR3 protein: CAWSVAGANVLTF; CDR3 DNA: TGTGCCTGGAGTGTAGCGGGGGCCAACGTCCTGACTTTC
CDR3 length: 17; J gene: TRBJ2-2; clone size: -; V gene: TRBV19; D gene: -; CDR3 protein: CASSDPAWRLNTGELFF; CDR3 DNA: TGTGCCAGTAGCGATCCGGCGTGGCGCCTAAACACCGGGGAGCTGTTTTTT
CDR3 length: 17; J gene: TRBJ2-2; clone size: -; V gene: TRBV9; D gene: TRBD1; CDR3 protein: CASSVGGTGAGTGELFF; CDR3 DNA: TGTGCCAGCAGCGTAGGGGGGACAGGGGCGGGCACCGGGGAGCTGTTTTTT
CDR3 length: 14; J gene: TRBJ2-3; clone size: -; V gene: TRBV28; D gene: TRBD2; CDR3 protein: CASSPGGGADTQYF; CDR3 DNA: TGTGCCAGCAGCCCCGGGGGGGGCGCAGATACGCAGTATTTT
CDR3 length: 16; J gene: TRBJ1-4; clone size: few; V gene: TRBV7-9; D gene: TRBD1; CDR3 protein: CASTTPGGTGGEKLFF; CDR3 DNA: TGTGCCAGCACCACCCCAGGGGGGACAGGGGGTGAAAAACTGTTTTTT
CDR3 length: 12; J gene: TRBJ2-1; clone size: once; V gene: TRBV5-4; D gene: -; CDR3 protein: CASSLVEDEQFF; CDR3 DNA: TGTGCCAGCAGCTTGGTTGAGGATGAGCAGTTCTTC
CDR3 length: 13; J gene: TRBJ2-6; clone size: -; V gene: TRBV7-9; D gene: -; CDR3 protein: CASSGSGANVLTF; CDR3 DNA: TGTGCCAGCAGCGGTTCTGGGGCCAACGTCCTGACTTTC
CDR3 length: 14; J gene: TRBJ2-1; clone size: -; V gene: TRBV7-9; D gene: -; CDR3 protein: CASSFRGPYNEQFF; CDR3 DNA: TGTGCCAGCAGCTTTAGAGGTCCCTACAATGAGCAGTTCTTC
CDR3 length: 15; J gene: TRBJ2-1; clone size: -; V gene: TRBV19; D gene: TRBD1; CDR3 protein: CASTWAGDRVNEQFF; CDR3 DNA: TGTGCCAGTACTTGGGCCGGGGACAGGGTAAATGAGCAGTTCTTC
CDR3 length: 14; J gene: TRBJ2-2; clone size: -; V gene: TRBV6-6; D gene: -; CDR3 protein: CASSYYRETGELFF; CDR3 DNA: TGTGCCAGCAGTTACTACAGGGAAACCGGGGAGCTGTTTTTT
CDR3 length: 12; J gene: TRBJ2-7; clone size: -; V gene: TRBV19; D gene: -; CDR3 protein: CASRGGGYEQYF; CDR3 DNA: TGTGCCAGTAGGGGGGGCGGCTACGAGCAGTACTTC
CDR3 length: 16; J gene: TRBJ2-2; clone size: -; V gene: TRBV6-4; D gene: TRBD2; CDR3 protein: CASSAGLAGGAGELFF; CDR3 DNA: TGTGCCAGCAGCGCCGGACTAGCGGGAGGAGCCGGGGAGCTGTTTTTT
CDR3 length: 14; J gene: TRBJ2-7; clone size: -; V gene: TRBV29-1; D gene: -; CDR3 protein: CSVAGGEQTREQYF; CDR3 DNA: TGCAGCGTTGCGGGTGGGGAACAAACGCGGGAGCAGTACTTC
CDR3 length: 16; J gene: TRBJ2-5; clone size: few; V gene: TRBV11-1; D gene: TRBD2; CDR3 protein: CASSPGTSGGQETQYF; CDR3 DNA: TGTGCCAGCAGCCCCGGGACTAGCGGGGGCCAAGAGACCCAGTACTTC
CDR3 length: 20; J gene: TRBJ2-2; clone size: once; V gene: TRBV18; D gene: TRBD2; CDR3 protein: CASSPAASGSLGANTGELFF; CDR3 DNA: TGTGCCAGCTCACCTGCGGCTAGCGGGAGCTTGGGTGCGAACACCGGGGAGCTGTTTTTT
CDR3 length: 14; J gene: TRBJ1-2; clone size: -; V gene: TRBV4-2; D gene: -; CDR3 protein: CASSQVDSSYGYTF; CDR3 DNA: TGTGCCAGCAGCCAAGTGGACAGTTCCTATGGCTACACCTTC
CDR3 length: 14; J gene: TRBJ2-7; clone size: -; V gene: TRBV28; D gene: TRBD2; CDR3 protein: CASSPPGGWVEQYF; CDR3 DNA: TGTGCCAGCAGTCCCCCGGGGGGGTGGGTCGAGCAGTACTTC
CDR3 length: 13; J gene: TRBJ2-1; clone size: -; V gene: TRBV18; D gene: -; CDR3 protein: CASSPLPGNEQFF; CDR3 DNA: TGTGCCAGCTCACCCCTACCGGGCAATGAGCAGTTCTTC
CDR3 length: 14; J gene: TRBJ2-7; clone size: -; V gene: TRBV2; D gene: TRBD2; CDR3 protein: CASSGGGSPGEQYF; CDR3 DNA: TGTGCCAGCAGTGGGGGCGGGAGCCCGGGGGAGCAGTACTTC
CDR3 length: 13; J gene: TRBJ2-1; clone size: once; V gene: TRBV10-3; D gene: -; CDR3 protein: CAITRTGSQEQFF; CDR3 DNA: TGTGCCATCACCCGGACGGGCTCACAGGAGCAGTTCTTC
CDR3 length: 11; J gene: TRBJ2-5; clone size: -; V gene: TRBV28; D gene: -; CDR3 protein: CASSLRETQYF; CDR3 DNA: TGTGCCAGCAGTTTGCGGGAGACCCAGTACTTC
CDR3 length: 14; J gene: TRBJ1-6; clone size: -; V gene: TRBV7-9; D gene: -; CDR3 protein: CASSPGGGVSPLHF; CDR3 DNA: TGTGCCAGCAGCCCCGGGGGCGGGGTTTCACCCCTCCACTTT
CDR3 length: 16; J gene: TRBJ2-1; clone size: -; V gene: TRBV4-3; D gene: TRBD2; CDR3 protein: CASSQEIAGGYNEQFF; CDR3 DNA: TGCGCCAGCAGCCAAGAAATAGCGGGAGGCTACAATGAGCAGTTCTTC
CDR3 length: 13; J gene: TRBJ1-1; clone size: -; V gene: TRBV9; D gene: -; CDR3 protein: CASSGAVGTEAFF; CDR3 DNA: TGTGCCAGCTCGGGGGCAGTGGGCACTGAAGCTTTCTTT
CDR3 length: 21; J gene: TRBJ2-7; clone size: -; V gene: TRBV28; D gene: TRBD2; CDR3 protein: CASSSRPYGRTRPTSWDEQYF; CDR3 DNA: TGTGCCAGCAGTTCCCGACCATACGGGCGGACCCGACCGACTAGCTGGGACGAGCAGTACTTC
CDR3 length: 14; J gene: TRBJ1-1; clone size: -; V gene: TRBV6-6; D gene: -; CDR3 protein: CASRPGGMNTEAFF; CDR3 DNA: TGTGCCAGCAGGCCTGGGGGCATGAACACTGAAGCTTTCTTT
CDR3 length: 14; J gene: TRBJ2-1; clone size: -; V gene: TRBV11-3; D gene: -; CDR3 protein: CASSLGFGLSEQFF; CDR3 DNA: TGTGCCAGCAGCTTAGGGTTTGGGCTCTCCGAGCAGTTCTTC
CDR3 length: 12; J gene: TRBJ2-7; clone size: once; V gene: TRBV28; D gene: -; CDR3 protein: CASTLALGLPTF; CDR3 DNA: TGTGCCAGCACCCTGGCCCTTGGGCTACCGACCTTC
CDR3 length: 15; J gene: TRBJ2-2; clone size: -; V gene: TRBV7-3; D gene: TRBD2; CDR3 protein: CASSPSGANTGELFF; CDR3 DNA: TGTGCCAGCAGCCCTAGCGGGGCGAACACCGGGGAGCTGTTTTTT
CDR3 length: 13; J gene: TRBJ2-7; clone size: many; V gene: TRBV7-2; D gene: TRBD1; CDR3 protein: CASSPRDRGWQYF; CDR3 DNA: TGTGCCAGCAGCCCCCGGGACAGGGGTTGGCAGTACTTC
CDR3 length: 14; J gene: TRBJ1-2; clone size: -; V gene: TRBV5-4; D gene: -; CDR3 protein: CASSQDGTNYGYTF; CDR3 DNA: TGTGCCAGCAGCCAGGACGGGACTAACTATGGCTACACCTTC